Listed below are T cell receptor beta chains from one sample, sequenced in a study of cytotoxic CD8 clonotypes in ibrutinib-treated CLL. Sequenced by immunoSEQ multiplex PCR; TCRdb stores in-frame clones only, minus some. The table lists some 200,000 clones, around 75% of them singletons. The sample consisted of PBMCs, taken after 12 months of ibrutinib treatment. Receptor source: a human donor with chronic lymphocytic leukemia. The conserved cysteine and the conserved F or W are not part of the CDR3 here.

v_call: TRBV25-1
cdr3_aa: ASSELRGGREQY

v_call: TRBV9
cdr3_aa: ASSVSTSGYEQY

v_call: TRBV9
cdr3_aa: ASGTSGRHEQF

v_call: TRBV7-3
cdr3_aa: ASSLQQNTEAF

v_call: TRBV11-1
cdr3_aa: ASSSRTGRRNTEAF

v_call: TRBV14
cdr3_aa: ASSAFEGVNTEAF

v_call: TRBV27
cdr3_aa: ASSFQGGHEQY

v_call: TRBV6-1
cdr3_aa: ASSAYLSGRVSSPLH

v_call: TRBV29-1
cdr3_aa: SVAQGAGVETQY

v_call: TRBV5-1
cdr3_aa: ASSFRIGLAGDEQF

v_call: TRBV6-1
cdr3_aa: ASNAGTGGSYEQY

v_call: TRBV14
cdr3_aa: ASSQDLRGEQY

v_call: TRBV6-5
cdr3_aa: ASSYTYLSSYEQY

v_call: TRBV9
cdr3_aa: ASSSPAGVLYPNGYT

v_call: TRBV6-4
cdr3_aa: ASSDRPGEQY

v_call: TRBV29-1
cdr3_aa: SVETLNTEAF